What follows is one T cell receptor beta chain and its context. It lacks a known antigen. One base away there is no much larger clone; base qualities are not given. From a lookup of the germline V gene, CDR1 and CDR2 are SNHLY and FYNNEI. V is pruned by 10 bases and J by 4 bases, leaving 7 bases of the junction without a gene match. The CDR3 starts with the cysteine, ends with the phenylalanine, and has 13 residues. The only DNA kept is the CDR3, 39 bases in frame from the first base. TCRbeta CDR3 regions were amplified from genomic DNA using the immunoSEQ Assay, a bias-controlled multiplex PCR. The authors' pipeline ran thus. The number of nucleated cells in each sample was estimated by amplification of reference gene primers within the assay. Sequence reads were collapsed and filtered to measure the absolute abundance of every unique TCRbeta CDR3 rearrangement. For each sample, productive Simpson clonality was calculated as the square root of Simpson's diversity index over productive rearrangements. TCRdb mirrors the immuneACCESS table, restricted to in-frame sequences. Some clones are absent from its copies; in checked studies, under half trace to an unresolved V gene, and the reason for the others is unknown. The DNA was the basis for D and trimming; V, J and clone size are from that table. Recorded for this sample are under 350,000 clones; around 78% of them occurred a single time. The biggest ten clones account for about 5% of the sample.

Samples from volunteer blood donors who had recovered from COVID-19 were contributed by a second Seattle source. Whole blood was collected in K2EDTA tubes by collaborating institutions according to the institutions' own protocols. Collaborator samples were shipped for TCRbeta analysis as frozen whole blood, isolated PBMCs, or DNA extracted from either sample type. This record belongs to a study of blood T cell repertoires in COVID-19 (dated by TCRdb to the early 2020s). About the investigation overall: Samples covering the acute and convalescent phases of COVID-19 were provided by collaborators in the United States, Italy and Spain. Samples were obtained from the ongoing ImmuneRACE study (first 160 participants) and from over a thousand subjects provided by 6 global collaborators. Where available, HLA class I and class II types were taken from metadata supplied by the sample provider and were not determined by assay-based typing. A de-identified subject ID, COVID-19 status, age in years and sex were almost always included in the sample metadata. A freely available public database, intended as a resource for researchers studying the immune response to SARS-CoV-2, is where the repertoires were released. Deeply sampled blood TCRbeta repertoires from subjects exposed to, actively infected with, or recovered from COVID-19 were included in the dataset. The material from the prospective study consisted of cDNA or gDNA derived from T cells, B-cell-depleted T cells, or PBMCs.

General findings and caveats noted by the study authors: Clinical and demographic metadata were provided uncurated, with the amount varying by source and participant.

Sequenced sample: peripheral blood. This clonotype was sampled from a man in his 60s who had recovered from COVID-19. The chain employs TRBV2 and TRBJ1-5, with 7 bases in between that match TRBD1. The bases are TGTGCCACCGGGAGACAGGGTAATCAGCCCCAGCATTTT. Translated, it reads CATGRQGNQPQHF. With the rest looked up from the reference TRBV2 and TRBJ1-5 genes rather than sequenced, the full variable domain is EPEVTQTPSHQVTQMGQEVILRCVPISNHLYFYWYRQILGQKVEFLVSFYNNEISEKSEIFDDQFSVERPDGSNFTLKIRSTKLEDSAMYFCATGRQGNQPQHFGDGTRLSIL.